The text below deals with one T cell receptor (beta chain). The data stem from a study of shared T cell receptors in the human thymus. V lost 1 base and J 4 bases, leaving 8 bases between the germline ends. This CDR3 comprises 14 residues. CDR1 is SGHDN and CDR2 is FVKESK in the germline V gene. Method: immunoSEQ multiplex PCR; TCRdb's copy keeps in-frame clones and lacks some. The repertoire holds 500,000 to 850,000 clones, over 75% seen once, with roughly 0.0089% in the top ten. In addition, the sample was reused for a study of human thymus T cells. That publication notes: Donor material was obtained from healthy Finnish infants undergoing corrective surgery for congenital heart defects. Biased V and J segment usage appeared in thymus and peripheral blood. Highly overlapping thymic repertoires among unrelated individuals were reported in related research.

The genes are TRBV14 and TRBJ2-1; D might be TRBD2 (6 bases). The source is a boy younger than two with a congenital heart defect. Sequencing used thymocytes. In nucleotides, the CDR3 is TGTGCCAGCAGCCAAGTGGGGGGTTACAATGAGCAGTTCTTC. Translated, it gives CASSQVGGYNEQFF.